The TCR beta chain described here comes from a study of PD-L1 blockade in urothelial cancer. The number of samples from each patient was between 1 and 8, taken pretreatment and on-treatment. Using immunoSEQ multiplex PCR, the repertoire was profiled, and TCRdb retains in-frame clones only, with some absent. The sample comprises about 26,000 clones, roughly 90% of which are singletons, and approximately 30% rests with the top ten. Losses at the gene ends were 5 bases for V and 3 bases for J; bases not matched to a gene: 9. This CDR3 region has 16 residues. CDR1 and CDR2 from the germline V gene are MNHEY and SMNVEV (reference sequence).

V usage is TRBV27 and J usage is TRBJ2-1; 8 nucleotides line up with TRBD1. This material consisted of PBMCs, taken around atezolizumab (anti-PD-L1) treatment. This clonotype was obtained from a man aged 60-69 years with urothelial cancer. The CDR3 nucleotides are TGTGCCAGCAGTCTGAGAACAGGGGGACTCTACAATGAGCAGTTCTTC. Its protein product is CASSLRTGGLYNEQFF.